This T cell receptor (beta chain) stems from a study of T cells in Graves' hyperthyroidism and ophthalmopathy. The CDR3 length is 13 residues. Germline CDR1 SGHAT, CDR2 FQNNGV. In this sample, this clonotype turned up many times. A junction end diverges from the germline sequence, so it may reflect a read error. RNA transcripts served as the template for amplifying TCR beta CDR3 regions. First-round RT-PCR of the TCR CDR3 relied on the HTBI primer set. TCRdb recomputed calls from the multiplex PCR reads with MiXCR, one row per CDR3 protein. The sample contains around 450,000 distinct CDR3 sequences, approximately 14% of which appear only once.

The sequenced material came from blood. This TCR derives from a young woman with Graves' hyperthyroidism. This chain links TRBV11-2 with TRBJ1-1; D not certain. CDR3 sequence: CASSLGMNTEAFF. DNA for the CDR3: TGTGCCAGCAGTTTAGGCATGAACACTGAAGCTTTCTTT.